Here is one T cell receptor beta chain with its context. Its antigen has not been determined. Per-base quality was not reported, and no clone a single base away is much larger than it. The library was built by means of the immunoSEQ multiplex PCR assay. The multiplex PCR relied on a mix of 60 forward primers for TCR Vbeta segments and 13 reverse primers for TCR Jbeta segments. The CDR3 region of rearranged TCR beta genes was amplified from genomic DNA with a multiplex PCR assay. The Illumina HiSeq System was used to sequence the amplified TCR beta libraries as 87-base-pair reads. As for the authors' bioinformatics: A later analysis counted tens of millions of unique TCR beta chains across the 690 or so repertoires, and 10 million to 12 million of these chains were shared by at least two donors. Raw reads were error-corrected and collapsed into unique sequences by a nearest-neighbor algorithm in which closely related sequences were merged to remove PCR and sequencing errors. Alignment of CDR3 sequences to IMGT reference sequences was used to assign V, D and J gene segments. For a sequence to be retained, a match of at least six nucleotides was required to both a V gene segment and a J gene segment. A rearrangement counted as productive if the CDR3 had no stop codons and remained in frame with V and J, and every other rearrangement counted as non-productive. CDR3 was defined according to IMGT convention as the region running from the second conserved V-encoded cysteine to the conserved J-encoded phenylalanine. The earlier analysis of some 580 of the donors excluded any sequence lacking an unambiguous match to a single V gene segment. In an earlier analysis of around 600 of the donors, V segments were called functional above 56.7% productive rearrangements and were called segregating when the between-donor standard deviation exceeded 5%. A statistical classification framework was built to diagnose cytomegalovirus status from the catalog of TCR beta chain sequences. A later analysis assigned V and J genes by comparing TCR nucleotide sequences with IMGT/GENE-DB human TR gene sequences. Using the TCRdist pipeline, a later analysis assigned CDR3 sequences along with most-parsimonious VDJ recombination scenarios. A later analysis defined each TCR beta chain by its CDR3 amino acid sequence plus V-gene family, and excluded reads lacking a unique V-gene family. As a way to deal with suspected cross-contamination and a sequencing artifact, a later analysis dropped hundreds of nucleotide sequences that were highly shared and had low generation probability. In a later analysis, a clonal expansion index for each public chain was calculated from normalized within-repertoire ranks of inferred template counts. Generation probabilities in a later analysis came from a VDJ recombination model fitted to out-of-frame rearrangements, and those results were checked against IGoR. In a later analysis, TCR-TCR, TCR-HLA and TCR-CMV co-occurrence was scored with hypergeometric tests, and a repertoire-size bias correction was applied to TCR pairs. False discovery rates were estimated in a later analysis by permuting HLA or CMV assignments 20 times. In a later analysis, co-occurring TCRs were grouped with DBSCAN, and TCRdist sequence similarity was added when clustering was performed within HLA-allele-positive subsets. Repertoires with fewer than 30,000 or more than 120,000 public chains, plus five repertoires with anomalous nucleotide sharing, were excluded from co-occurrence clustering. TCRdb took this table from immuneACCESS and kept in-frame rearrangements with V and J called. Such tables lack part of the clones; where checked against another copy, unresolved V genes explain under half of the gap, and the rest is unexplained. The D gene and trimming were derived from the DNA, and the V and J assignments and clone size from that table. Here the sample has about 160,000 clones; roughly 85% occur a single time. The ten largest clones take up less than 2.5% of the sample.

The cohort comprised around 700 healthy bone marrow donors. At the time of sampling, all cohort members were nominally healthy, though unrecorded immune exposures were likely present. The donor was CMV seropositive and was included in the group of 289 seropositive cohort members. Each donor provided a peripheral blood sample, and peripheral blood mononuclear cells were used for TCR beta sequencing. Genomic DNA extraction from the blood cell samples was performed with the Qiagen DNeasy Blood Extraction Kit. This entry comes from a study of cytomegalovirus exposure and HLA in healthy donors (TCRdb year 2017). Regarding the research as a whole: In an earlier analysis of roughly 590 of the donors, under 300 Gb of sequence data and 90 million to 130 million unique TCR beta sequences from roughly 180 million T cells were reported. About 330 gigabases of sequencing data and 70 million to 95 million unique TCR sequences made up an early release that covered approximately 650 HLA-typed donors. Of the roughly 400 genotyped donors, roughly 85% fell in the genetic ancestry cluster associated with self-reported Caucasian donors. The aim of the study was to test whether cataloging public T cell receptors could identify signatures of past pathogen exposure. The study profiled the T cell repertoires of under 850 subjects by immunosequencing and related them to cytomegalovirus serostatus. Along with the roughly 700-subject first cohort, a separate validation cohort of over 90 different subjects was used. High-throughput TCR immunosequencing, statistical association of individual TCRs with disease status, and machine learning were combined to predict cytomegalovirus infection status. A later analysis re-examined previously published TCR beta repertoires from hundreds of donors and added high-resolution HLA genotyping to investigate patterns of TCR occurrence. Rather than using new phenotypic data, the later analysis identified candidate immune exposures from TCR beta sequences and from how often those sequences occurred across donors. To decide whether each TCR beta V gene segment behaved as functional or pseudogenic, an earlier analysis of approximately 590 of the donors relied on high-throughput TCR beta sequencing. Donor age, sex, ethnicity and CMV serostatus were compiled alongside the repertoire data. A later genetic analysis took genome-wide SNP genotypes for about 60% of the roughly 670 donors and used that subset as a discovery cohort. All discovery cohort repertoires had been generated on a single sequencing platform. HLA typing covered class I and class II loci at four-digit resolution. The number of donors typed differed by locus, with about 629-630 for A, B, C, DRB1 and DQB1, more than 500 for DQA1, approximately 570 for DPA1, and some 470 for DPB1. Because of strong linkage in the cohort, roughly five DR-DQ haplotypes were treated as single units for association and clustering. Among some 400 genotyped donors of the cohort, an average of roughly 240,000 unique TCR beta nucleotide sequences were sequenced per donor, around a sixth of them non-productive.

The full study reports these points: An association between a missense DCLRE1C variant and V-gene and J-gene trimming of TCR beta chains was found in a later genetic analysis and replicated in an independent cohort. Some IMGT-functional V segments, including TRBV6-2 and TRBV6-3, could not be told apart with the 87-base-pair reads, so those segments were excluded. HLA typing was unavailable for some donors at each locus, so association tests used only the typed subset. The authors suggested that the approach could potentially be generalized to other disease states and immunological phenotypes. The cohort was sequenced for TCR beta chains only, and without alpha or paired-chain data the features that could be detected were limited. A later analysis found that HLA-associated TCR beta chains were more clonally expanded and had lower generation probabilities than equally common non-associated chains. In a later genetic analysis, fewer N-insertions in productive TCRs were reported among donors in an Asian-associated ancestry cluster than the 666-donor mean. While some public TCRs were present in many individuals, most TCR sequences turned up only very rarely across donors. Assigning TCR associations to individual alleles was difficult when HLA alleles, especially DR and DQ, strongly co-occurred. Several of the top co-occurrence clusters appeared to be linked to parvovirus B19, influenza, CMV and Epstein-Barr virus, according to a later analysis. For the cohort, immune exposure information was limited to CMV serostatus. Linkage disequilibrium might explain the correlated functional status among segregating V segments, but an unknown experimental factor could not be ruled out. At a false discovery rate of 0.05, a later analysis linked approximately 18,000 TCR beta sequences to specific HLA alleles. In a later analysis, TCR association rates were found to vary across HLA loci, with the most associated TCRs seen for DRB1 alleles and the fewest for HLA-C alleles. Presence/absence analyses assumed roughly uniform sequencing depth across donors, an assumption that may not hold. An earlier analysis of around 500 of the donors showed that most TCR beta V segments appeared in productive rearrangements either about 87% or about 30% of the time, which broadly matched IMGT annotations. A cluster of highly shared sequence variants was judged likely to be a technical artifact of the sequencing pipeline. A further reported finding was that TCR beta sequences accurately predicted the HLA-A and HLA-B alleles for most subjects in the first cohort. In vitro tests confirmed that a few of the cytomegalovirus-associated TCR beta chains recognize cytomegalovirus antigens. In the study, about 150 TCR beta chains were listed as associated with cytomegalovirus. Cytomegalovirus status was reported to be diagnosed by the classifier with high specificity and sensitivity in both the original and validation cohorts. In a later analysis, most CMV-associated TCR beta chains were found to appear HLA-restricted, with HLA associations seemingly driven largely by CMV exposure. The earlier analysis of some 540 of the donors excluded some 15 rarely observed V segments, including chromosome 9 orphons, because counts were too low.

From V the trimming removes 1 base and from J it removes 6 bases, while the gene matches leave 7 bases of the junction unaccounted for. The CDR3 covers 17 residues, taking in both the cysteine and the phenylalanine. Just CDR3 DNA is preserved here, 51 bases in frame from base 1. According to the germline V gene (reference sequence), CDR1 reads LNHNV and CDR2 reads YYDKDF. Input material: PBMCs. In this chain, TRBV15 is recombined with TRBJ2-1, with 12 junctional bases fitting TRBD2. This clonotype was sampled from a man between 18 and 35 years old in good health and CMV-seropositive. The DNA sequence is TGTGCCACCAGCAGAGTATCCCTAGCGGGGGGGTTCAATGAGCAGTTCTTC. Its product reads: CATSRVSLAGGFNEQFF.